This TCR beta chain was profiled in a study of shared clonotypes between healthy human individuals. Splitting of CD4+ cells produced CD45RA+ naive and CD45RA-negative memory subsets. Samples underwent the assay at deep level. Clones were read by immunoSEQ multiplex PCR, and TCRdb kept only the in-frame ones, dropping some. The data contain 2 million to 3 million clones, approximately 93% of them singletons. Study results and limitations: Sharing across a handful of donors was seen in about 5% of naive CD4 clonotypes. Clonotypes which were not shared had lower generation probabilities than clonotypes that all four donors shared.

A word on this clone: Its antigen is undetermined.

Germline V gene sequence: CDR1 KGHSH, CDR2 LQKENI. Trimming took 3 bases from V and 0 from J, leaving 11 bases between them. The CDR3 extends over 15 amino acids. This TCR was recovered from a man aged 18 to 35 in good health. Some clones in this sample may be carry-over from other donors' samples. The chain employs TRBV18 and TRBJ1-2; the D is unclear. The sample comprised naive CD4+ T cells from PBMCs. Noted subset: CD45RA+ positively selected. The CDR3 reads CASSPERYTNYGYTF. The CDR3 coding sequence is TGTGCCAGCTCACCCGAACGGTATACTAACTATGGCTACACCTTC.